The present T cell receptor (beta chain) was sequenced within a study of beta chain features in type 1 diabetes. This clone has only a few counts. Its antigen is as yet unknown. General study findings and limits: Patients with Type 1 diabetes showed moderately but significantly shorter TCRB CDR3s in all four CD4+ subsets. Fewer junction insertions and more nucleotide deletions appeared in type 1 diabetes patients.

All of the isolated RNA was reverse transcribed, so expressed TCRB transcripts were sequenced. It was found that naive, central memory and regulatory T cell samples averaged approximately 3.9 million reads. Clones were sequenced by immunoSEQ multiplex PCR, and TCRdb holds only the in-frame ones, with some missing. The sample has more than 300,000 clones, 9.3% seen once. There are 17 residues in the CDR3. Germline values: CDR1 SGHKS, CDR2 YYEKEE (reference sequence). Unmatched junction bases numbered 16, after V lost 3 bases and J lost 8 bases. Input material: central memory CD4+ T cells from blood. The sequence was collected from a young man with type 1 diabetes. The chain recombines TRBV5-5 with TRBJ1-4, with 7 bases lining up with TRBD1. CDR3 protein: CASSSNLERGLDEKLFF. CDR3 DNA: TGTGCCAGCAGCTCGAACCTAGAAAGGGGGCTGGACGAAAAACTGTTTTTT.